Listed below are T cell receptor beta chains from one sample, sequenced in a study of cytomegalovirus exposure and HLA in healthy donors. Clones were read by immunoSEQ multiplex PCR, and TCRdb kept only the in-frame ones, dropping some. Of about 130,000 clones listed, approximately 80% are singletons. The sample was PBMCs. These receptors all stem from a man aged 18 to 30 in good health and CMV-seronegative. Both conserved end residues are part of each CDR3. Fields, in order: V gene, clone size, D gene, J gene, CDR3 DNA, CDR3 protein. A D gene is named only where the DNA matches it firmly. For some rows the clone size is stated as once, few or many, or as a class when expanded; others skip it.

TRBV4-3,NA,NA,TRBJ1-2,TGCGCCAGCAGCCAAGATTATAGTCTACAGGGAATAGGCTACACCTTC,CASSQDYSLQGIGYTF
TRBV7-9,once,NA,TRBJ1-1,TGTGCCAGCAGCTCCGGACAGCTAGCTTTCTTT,CASSSGQLAFF
TRBV6-1,NA,NA,TRBJ1-5,TGTGCCAGCAGTCCCACGACAGTTCAAGGCGAGCCCCAGCATTTT,CASSPTTVQGEPQHF
TRBV19,NA,NA,TRBJ1-5,TGTGCCAGTAGTAAGTCTCGGGTTGGCAATCAGCCCCAGCATTTT,CASSKSRVGNQPQHF
TRBV19,NA,TRBD1,TRBJ1-3,TGTGCCAGTAGTATGGGACAGGCTGTAAACACCATATATTTT,CASSMGQAVNTIYF
TRBV5-1,NA,NA,TRBJ2-4,TGCGCCAGCAGCCCGGACTCCCCCGCGGGGAACATTCAGTACTTC,CASSPDSPAGNIQYF
TRBV9,few,TRBD1,TRBJ1-5,TGTGCCAGCAGCGTAGGGGGCGGGACAGGGCAGCCTCAGCCCCAGCATTTT,CASSVGGGTGQPQPQHF
TRBV19,NA,TRBD1,TRBJ1-2,TGTGCCAGTAGTACTCGGGACAGGCAGACTTACTTTCTAAACAATGACTATGGCTACACCTTC,CASSTRDRQTYFLNNDYGYTF
TRBV19,NA,TRBD1,TRBJ1-1,TGTGCCAGTAGTATTCAGGGGGCCATCACTGAAGCTTTCTTT,CASSIQGAITEAFF
TRBV29-1,NA,NA,TRBJ1-2,TGCAGCGTTGAGGGGGGGGCGGAGGGCTACACCTTC,CSVEGGAEGYTF
TRBV29-1,NA,TRBD1,TRBJ2-2,TGCAGCGTTGGGGGGTGGGGACAGGGAAATCCCGGGGAGCTGTTTTTT,CSVGGWGQGNPGELFF
TRBV9,NA,NA,TRBJ1-3,TGTGCCAGCAGCGTAGGCAGGGGAGGGCACACCATATATTTT,CASSVGRGGHTIYF
TRBV7-2,NA,TRBD2,TRBJ2-3,TGTGCCAGCAGCCCAAACACTATATGGCTAGCGGGTTTCACAGATACGCAGTATTTT,CASSPNTIWLAGFTDTQYF
TRBV10-1,NA,TRBD1,TRBJ2-7,TGCGCCAGCAGTGGCCAAGGGACAGCTTTGACCTACGAGCAGTACTTC,CASSGQGTALTYEQYF
TRBV2,NA,TRBD1,TRBJ2-3,TGTGCCAGCAGTGTGGACAGGGGAAAGGCAGATACGCAGTATTTT,CASSVDRGKADTQYF
TRBV2,NA,NA,TRBJ2-1,TGTGCCAGCACCAAAGGCGGGGTAGGTGAGCAGTTCTTC,CASTKGGVGEQFF
TRBV15,NA,TRBD1,TRBJ1-2,TGTGCCACAAGCAGAGGGGACAGCTCGAACTATGGCTACACCTTC,CATSRGDSSNYGYTF
TRBV4-3,NA,TRBD1,TRBJ2-2,TGCGCCAGCAGCAGACAGGGGTCCGGGGAGCTGTTTTTT,CASSRQGSGELFF
TRBV13,NA,NA,TRBJ1-3,TGTGCCAGCAGCCCAATCCTCCCCGGTTCGAAGGGACACGCACTCATCGGTTCTGGAAACACCATATATTTT,CASSPILPGSKGHALIGSGNTIYF
TRBV6-1,NA,NA,TRBJ2-1,TGTGCCAGCATCGGAACTAGGCCCGCCCATGAGCAGTTCTTC,CASIGTRPAHEQFF
TRBV6-6,once,TRBD1,TRBJ2-5,TGTGCCAGCACCGAACAACCGGGACAGCCTAAAGAGACCCAGTACTTC,CASTEQPGQPKETQYF
TRBV28,NA,TRBD2,TRBJ2-5,TGTGCCAGCAGTACCGCCAGCGGGGGGAACCAAGAGACCCAGTACTTC,CASSTASGGNQETQYF
TRBV27,NA,NA,TRBJ2-7,TGTGCCAGCAGTGGCGGAACAGGACCCTACGAGCAGTACTTC,CASSGGTGPYEQYF
TRBV6-5,NA,NA,TRBJ2-7,TGTGCCAGCGGTCGGAGGTGGGAGGAGCAGTACTTC,CASGRRWEEQYF
TRBV11-3,NA,NA,TRBJ2-3,TGTGCCAGCAGCTCATCTAGGCGGGGTTTGGATAGAGATACGCAGTATTTT,CASSSSRRGLDRDTQYF
TRBV5-1,once,TRBD2,TRBJ2-1,TGCGCCAGCGGTGGAAGCGGGGGGGCCGTCCATGAGCAGTTCTTC,CASGGSGGAVHEQFF
TRBV4-3,once,TRBD2,TRBJ2-1,TGCGCCAGCAGCCAAGATGTGGGACTAGCGGGGGGTGAGTTCTTC,CASSQDVGLAGGEFF
TRBV28,NA,NA,TRBJ1-3,TGTGCCAGCGAACGACGGGGAGGCACTGGAAACACCATATATTTT,CASERRGGTGNTIYF
TRBV6-5,NA,TRBD2,TRBJ2-1,TGTGCCAGCAGTTTGGGACTAGCGGGGCTTCACAATGAGCAGTTCTTC,CASSLGLAGLHNEQFF
TRBV7-9,once,TRBD1,TRBJ1-4,TGTGCCAGCAGCTTAGCGCAGGACAGGGATGAAAAACTGTTTTTT,CASSLAQDRDEKLFF
TRBV2,NA,NA,TRBJ1-5,TGTGCCAGCAGTGAGGCGGAGGTGGCCCAGCATTTT,CASSEAEVAQHF
TRBV4-2,NA,NA,TRBJ1-1,TGTGCCAGCAGCCAAGATTCAGGGGCTCACACTGAAGCTTTCTTT,CASSQDSGAHTEAFF
TRBV10-2,NA,TRBD1,TRBJ1-4,TGCGCCAGCAGTTCCCGGGACAGGGGGACTGAAAAACTGTTTTTT,CASSSRDRGTEKLFF
TRBV19,NA,NA,TRBJ1-1,TGTGCCAGTAGTGAAGGGGGAAACACTGAAGCTTTCTTT,CASSEGGNTEAFF
TRBV19,NA,NA,TRBJ2-7,TGTGCCAGTAGTATACGGGGGGCGCGCTACGAGCAGTACTTC,CASSIRGARYEQYF
TRBV7-3,NA,NA,TRBJ1-1,TGTGCCAGCAGCTTAATCGGGAGAAGGATGAACACTGAAGCTTTCTTT,CASSLIGRRMNTEAFF
TRBV6-4,NA,NA,TRBJ2-2,TGTGCCAGCAGTACGGACTCGGCCGGGGAGCTGTTTTTT,CASSTDSAGELFF
TRBV5-1,NA,NA,TRBJ2-2,TGCGCCAGCAGCTTTAATCCCGACAGGTCTGGCACCGGGGAGCTGTTTTTT,CASSFNPDRSGTGELFF
TRBV7-6,few,TRBD1,TRBJ1-5,TGTGCCAGCAGCTTCAATGACAGGGATGGGGGAAAGCAGCCCCAGCATTTT,CASSFNDRDGGKQPQHF
TRBV28,NA,TRBD1,TRBJ1-2,TGTGCCAGCAGTGGGCAGGGGGCGTTCTATGGCTACACCTTC,CASSGQGAFYGYTF
TRBV4-3,NA,NA,TRBJ1-6,TGCGCCAGCAGCCAAGGGGGGCCCTCCGATGGACCCCTCCACTTT,CASSQGGPSDGPLHF